This is a list of T cell receptor beta chains from one sample in a study of blood T cell repertoires in COVID-19. Produced via immunoSEQ multiplex PCR; TCRdb's table is partial and in-frame only. This table has 150,000 to 200,000 clones, roughly nine tenths appearing once. Sequencing was done on a sample of peripheral blood. All receptors derive from a man aged 18 to 30 with acute or convalescent COVID-19. Both conserved end residues are part of each CDR3. D genes are given only for firm matches.

D: .
V: TRBV2
J: TRBJ1-6
CDR3: CASSGQNNSPLHF
DNA: TGTGCCAGCAGTGGACAAAATAATTCACCCCTCCACTTT

D: .
V: TRBV5-5
J: TRBJ1-3
CDR3: CASSFPTGDSGNTIYF
DNA: TGTGCCAGCAGCTTTCCCACAGGAGACTCTGGAAACACCATATATTTT

D: .
V: TRBV6-5
J: TRBJ2-2
CDR3: CASRTGMNTGELFF
DNA: TGTGCCAGCAGAACGGGGATGAACACCGGGGAGCTGTTTTTT

D: TRBD2
V: TRBV2
J: TRBJ2-2
CDR3: CASRSGLAANTGELFF
DNA: TGTGCCAGCAGAAGCGGACTAGCGGCGAACACCGGGGAGCTGTTTTTT

D: TRBD2
V: TRBV25-1
J: TRBJ2-2
CDR3: CASSEWGGPGELFF
DNA: TGTGCCAGCAGTGAATGGGGGGGTCCCGGGGAGCTGTTTTTT

D: .
V: TRBV9
J: TRBJ2-1
CDR3: CASSVDQYRGEQFF
DNA: TGTGCCAGCAGCGTAGACCAGTACCGGGGGGAGCAGTTCTTC

D: .
V: TRBV9
J: TRBJ2-1
CDR3: CASSGRGQYNEQFF
DNA: TGTGCCAGCAGCGGGAGGGGACAGTACAATGAGCAGTTCTTC

D: .
V: TRBV5-4
J: TRBJ1-1
CDR3: CASSLRTSTFLNTEAFF
DNA: TGTGCCAGCAGCTTGCGGACTTCCACCTTTTTGAACACTGAAGCTTTCTTT

D: .
V: TRBV2
J: TRBJ2-4
CDR3: CASSSMGGPENIQYF
DNA: TGTGCCAGCAGTAGTATGGGGGGGCCCGAAAACATTCAGTACTTC

D: .
V: TRBV19
J: TRBJ1-5
CDR3: CASSTPSGFSNQPQHF
DNA: TGTGCCAGTAGTACCCCGTCAGGGTTCAGCAATCAGCCCCAGCATTTT

D: TRBD2
V: TRBV3-1/TRBV3-2
J: TRBJ2-5
CDR3: CASSRGLAGLEETQYF
DNA: TGTGCCAGCAGCCGCGGACTAGCGGGGTTGGAAGAGACCCAGTACTTC

D: TRBD1
V: TRBV12-3/TRBV12-4
J: TRBJ1-2
CDR3: CASSRQGRHGYTF
DNA: TGTGCCAGCAGTAGACAGGGGAGGCATGGCTACACCTTC

D: TRBD2
V: TRBV3-1/TRBV3-2
J: TRBJ2-5
CDR3: CASSQVQAGGLETQYF
DNA: TGTGCCAGCAGCCAAGTTCAAGCGGGGGGGCTAGAGACCCAGTACTTC

D: TRBD1
V: TRBV11-3
J: TRBJ2-1
CDR3: CASSFRGPLSYNEQFF
DNA: TGTGCCAGCAGCTTTAGGGGGCCTTTATCCTACAATGAGCAGTTCTTC

D: .
V: TRBV10-3
J: TRBJ1-1
CDR3: CALSRSLNTEAFF
DNA: TGTGCCCTCAGCAGGTCTTTGAACACTGAAGCTTTCTTT

D: .
V: TRBV19
J: TRBJ2-1
CDR3: CASHPAGSSYNEQFF
DNA: TGTGCCAGTCACCCGGCGGGCAGCTCCTACAATGAGCAGTTCTTC